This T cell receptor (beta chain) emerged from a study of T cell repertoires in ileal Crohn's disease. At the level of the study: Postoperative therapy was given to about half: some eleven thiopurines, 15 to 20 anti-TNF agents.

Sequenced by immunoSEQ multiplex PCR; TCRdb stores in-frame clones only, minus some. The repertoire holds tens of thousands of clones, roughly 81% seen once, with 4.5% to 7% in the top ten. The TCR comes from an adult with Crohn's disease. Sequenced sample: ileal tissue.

Written as DNA, the CDR3 is TGTGCCAGAAGCCCCTACGCGGGGGACATTCTGCATAGCAATCAGCCCCAGCATTTT. Translated: CARSPYAGDILHSNQPQHF. This chain links TRBV5-3 with TRBJ1-5; D perhaps matches TRBD1 (6 bases). TRBV5-3 is filed as an ORF, its function uncertain. V shed 4 bases and J shed 0 bases, with 23 bases lying between them. The CDR3 extends over 19 amino acids.